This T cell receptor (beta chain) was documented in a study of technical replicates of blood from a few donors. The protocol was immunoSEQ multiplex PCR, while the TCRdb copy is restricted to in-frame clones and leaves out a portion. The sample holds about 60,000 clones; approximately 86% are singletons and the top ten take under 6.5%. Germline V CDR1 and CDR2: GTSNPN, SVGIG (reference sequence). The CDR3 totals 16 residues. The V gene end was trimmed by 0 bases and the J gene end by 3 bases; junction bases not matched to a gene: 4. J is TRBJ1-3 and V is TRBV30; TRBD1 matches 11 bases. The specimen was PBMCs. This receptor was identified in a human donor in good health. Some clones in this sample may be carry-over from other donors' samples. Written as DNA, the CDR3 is TGTGCCTGGAGTGTACGGGACAGGGGGGTTGGAAACACCATATATTTT. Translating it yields CAWSVRDRGVGNTIYF.